Presented here are 22 T cell receptor beta chains from one specimen sequenced in a study of OX40 agonist ivuxolimab in advanced cancers. Sequenced by immunoSEQ multiplex PCR; TCRdb stores in-frame clones only, minus some. The sample holds 30,000 to 45,000 clones, approximately 87% seen once. The starting material was CD4+ or CD8+ T cells sorted from blood, obtained in a trial of the OX40 agonist ivuxolimab. These TCRs come from an adult with an advanced solid tumor such as melanoma, head and neck, liver or kidney cancer.

The sample holds a few counts of this clone. The sample has other DNA sequences that encode this CDR3 too. The chain has TRBV4-1 and TRBJ1-6, with D uncertain. The germline V and J ends were trimmed by 0 bases and 0 bases, with 6 bases remaining between them. The CDR3 covers 16 residues. Per germline, CDR1 MGHRA and CDR2 YSYEKL. CDR3 in amino acids: CASSQDERSYNSPLHF. In DNA, the CDR3 is TGCGCCAGCAGCCAAGATGAGCGCTCCTATAATTCACCCCTCCACTTT.

The chain has TRBV4-1 and TRBJ2-5; possible D gene TRBD1, 5 bases. The CDR3 is 15 amino acids. Trimming took off 1 base at V and 3 bases at J, with 12 bases between the two ends. CDR1 and CDR2 (germline): MGHRA, YSYEKL. This CDR3 reads CASSQAPGQEETQYF. The CDR3 region has the DNA TGCGCCAGCAGCCAAGCCCCCGGACAAGAAGAGACCCAGTACTTC.

V is TRBV5-1 and J is TRBJ2-2; D may match TRBD1 or TRBD2 (6 bases each). The CDR3 has 14 amino acids. Germline assignment: CDR1 SGHRS and CDR2 YFSETQ. Trimming stripped 4 bases from V and 5 bases from J, with 12 bases between. As DNA, the CDR3 is TGCGCCAGCAGCCCCTTAGGGGGGACCGGGGAGCTGTTTTTT. The encoded protein is CASSPLGGTGELFF.

The rearrangement uses TRBV4-1 and TRBJ2-1; the match to TRBD1 covers 9 bases. Looked up from germline, CDR1 is MGHRA and CDR2 is YSYEKL. CDR3 length: 15 residues. Losses at the gene ends were 5 bases for V and 3 bases for J; bases not matched to a gene: 5. CDR3 protein: CASSLRDRVYNEQFF. CDR3 sequence (DNA): TGCGCCAGCAGCTTGCGGGACAGGGTCTACAATGAGCAGTTCTTC.

The chain joins TRBV30 to TRBJ2-4; tentative D call: TRBD1 (5 bases). The germline CDR1 and CDR2 sequences are GTSNPN and SVGIG (reference sequence). V gave up 0 bases and J gave up 9 bases, with 27 bases separating them. This CDR3 is built from 18 residues. CDR3 nucleotides: TGTGCCTGGAGTGTAGTCCGCACTACCCAGCTACTTGGGGCCATTCAGTACTTC. It encodes CAWSVVRTTQLLGAIQYF. Full variable domain (rest looked up from reference TRBV30 and TRBJ2-4): SQTIHQWPATLVQPVGSPLSLECTVEGTSNPNLYWYRQAAGRGLQLLFYSVGIGQISSEVPQNLSASRPQDRQFILSSKKLLLSDSGFYLCAWSVVRTTQLLGAIQYFGAGTRLSVL.

The chain combines TRBV7-9 with TRBJ1-2; D uncertain. This CDR3 is 14 amino acids long. From germline, CDR1 is SEHNR and CDR2 FQNEAQ (reference sequence). V was pared by 3 bases and J by 2 bases, with 10 bases between. The CDR3 DNA is TGTGCCAGCAGCTTGCTCGGGCAGAACTATGGCTACACCTTC. It translates to CASSLLGQNYGYTF.

This clone was picked up one time. The chain has TRBV28 and TRBJ1-6; no reliable D call. In germline, CDR1 is MDHEN, CDR2 SYDVKM. V dropped 6 bases and J dropped 0 bases, with 12 bases sitting between them. The CDR3 extends over 16 amino acids. The CDR3, as DNA: TGTGCCAGCAGCGGTTCGGGAGGCTCCTATAATTCACCCCTCCACTTT. Its translation: CASSGSGGSYNSPLHF.

V is TRBV4-2 and J is TRBJ2-1, with 13 positions matching TRBD2. V trimming: 3 bases; J trimming: 6 bases; junction bases outside the gene matches: 11. CDR1 and CDR2 from the germline V gene are LGHNA and YNFKEQ. The CDR3 covers 18 residues. The CDR3: CASSQVVTSGRNVNEQFF. The CDR3 DNA reads TGTGCCAGCAGCCAGGTAGTGACTAGCGGGAGGAATGTCAATGAGCAGTTCTTC.

This clone was counted once. The J gene is TRBJ2-7, the V gene TRBV7-9, with 8 bases lining up with TRBD1. The CDR3 sequence is 15 residues long. Germline V gene sequence: CDR1 SEHNR, CDR2 FQNEAQ (reference sequence). Losses at the gene ends were 4 bases for V and 3 bases for J; bases not matched to a gene: 8. The CDR3, as DNA: TGTGCCAGCAGCTCGCAGGGGGCGCCCCTCTACGAGCAGTACTTC. Residues: CASSSQGAPLYEQYF.

The rearrangement links TRBV18 to TRBJ2-7; TRBD2 might be the D (5 bases). The CDR3 runs to 12 residues. Germline-derived CDR1 and CDR2 are KGHSH and LQKENI. V gave up 6 bases and J gave up 3 bases, with 9 bases separating them. Written as DNA, the CDR3 is TGTGCCAGCTCCTTTGACTACTACGAGCAGTACTTC. It is translated as CASSFDYYEQYF.

The rearrangement joins TRBV5-6 to TRBJ2-4, with 7 bases matching TRBD2. The CDR3 is 15 amino acids. Unmatched junction bases numbered 12, after V lost 4 bases and J lost 8 bases. The germline V gene encodes CDR1 SGHDT and CDR2 YYEEEE. This CDR3 is CASSPDRAGVDIQYF. The CDR3 DNA reads as TGTGCCAGCAGCCCCGACCGTGCGGGAGTTGACATTCAGTACTTC. Complete variable domain (other parts from reference TRBV5-6 and TRBJ2-4): DAGVTQSPTHLIKTRGQQVTLRCSPKSGHDTVSWYQQALGQGPQFIFQYYEEEERQRGNFPDRFSGHQFPNYSSELNVNALLLGDSALYLCASSPDRAGVDIQYFGAGTRLSVL.

V and J are TRBV7-7 and TRBJ1-1; the D is unclear. Trimming removed 3 bases at V and 7 bases at J, with 12 bases between. Germline V gene lookup returns CDR1 SSHAT and CDR2 FNYEAQ (reference sequence). CDR3 length: 13 residues. CDR3 bases: TGTGCCAGCAGCTTGAACTGGGGTGATGAAGCTTTCTTT. It encodes CASSLNWGDEAFF.

V is TRBV27 and J is TRBJ2-1, with D tentatively TRBD1 (6 bases). The CDR3 has 16 residues. V was clipped by 8 bases and J by 4 bases, with 21 bases between them. Germline loops: CDR1 MNHEY, CDR2 SMNVEV (reference sequence). CDR3 bases: TGTGCCAGCTTAGCTTCCGACAGGTTCCAATACAATGAGCAGTTCTTC. Residues: CASLASDRFQYNEQFF.

The V call is TRBV29-1, the J call TRBJ2-3; either TRBD1 or TRBD2 may supply D (6 bases each). The germline V gene encodes CDR1 SQVTM and CDR2 ANQGSEA. This CDR3 region has 17 residues. Deletions cut 4 bases from V and 5 bases from J, with 25 bases between. The CDR3 is CSVVRGVRRGGLDTQYF. The CDR3 DNA follows: TGCAGCGTTGTAAGAGGGGTGCGGAGAGGGGGGTTAGATACGCAGTATTTT.

In DNA, the CDR3 is TGTGCCAGCAGCTTGGCCCCGACTTCGGATGAGCAGTTCTTC. Translation: CASSLAPTSDEQFF. The genes are TRBV5-6 and TRBJ2-1; no definite D call. Trimming stripped 0 bases from V and 8 bases from J, with 12 bases between. The CDR3 consists of 14 residues. Per germline, CDR1 SGHDT and CDR2 YYEEEE.

The chain uses TRBV6-1 and TRBJ1-5; D might be TRBD1 (5 bases). The length of the CDR3 is 15 residues. V was pared by 6 bases and J by 4 bases, with 16 bases between. Per germline, CDR1 MNHNS and CDR2 SASEGT. CDR3 nucleotide sequence: TGTGCCAGCAGCTCTCAAGGGACCCTTAATCAGCCCCAGCATTTT. It translates to CASSSQGTLNQPQHF.

There are a few counts of this clone. The chain couples TRBV9 to TRBJ1-2; D gene unclear. V was pared by 0 bases and J by 2 bases, with 14 bases between. From germline, CDR1 is SGDLS and CDR2 YYNGEE. The CDR3 sequence is 16 residues long. The chain's CDR3 is CASSVEGMWGNYGYTF. CDR3 sequence (DNA): TGTGCCAGCAGCGTAGAGGGCATGTGGGGAAACTATGGCTACACCTTC.

In DNA, the CDR3 is TGCGCCAGCAGTCATCCTCCGAGACAGGGGCCCACTGAAGCTTTCTTT. Translating it yields CASSHPPRQGPTEAFF. The chain uses TRBV23-1 and TRBJ1-1, with 8 bases identical to TRBD1. TRBV23-1 is reported as an ORF; its role is uncertain. This CDR3 is 16 amino acids long. Unmatched junction bases numbered 10, after V lost 3 bases and J lost 4 bases.

The genes are TRBV19 and TRBJ1-5; 8 positions match TRBD1. The CDR3 length is 15 residues. The trim removed 6 bases at V and 3 bases at J, leaving 7 bases unmatched. Germline CDR1 LNHDA, CDR2 SQIVND (reference sequence). CDR3 coding DNA: TGTGCCAGTAGCAGCTGGGGACAGGACAATCAGCCCCAGCATTTT. This encodes CASSSWGQDNQPQHF.

The J gene is TRBJ1-3, the V gene TRBV11-2; D is ambiguous. Trimming removed 1 base at V and 6 bases at J, with 10 bases between. The germline gives CDR1 SGHAT, CDR2 FQNNGV. This CDR3 is 14 amino acids long. DNA of the CDR3: TGTGCCAGCAGCTTAGGCGGAGTTGAAAACACCATATATTTT. It specifies CASSLGGVENTIYF.

V and J are TRBV2 and TRBJ2-3; D not certain. The CDR3 has 13 residues. The V end was cut by 0 bases, the J end by 6 bases, with 7 bases between. CDR1 and CDR2 (germline): SNHLY, FYNNEI. In DNA, the CDR3 is TGTGCCAGCAGTGAAGCAGCTTCCGATACGCAGTATTTT. Translated: CASSEAASDTQYF.

J is TRBJ1-5 and V is TRBV19; no reliable D call. Germline CDR1 LNHDA, CDR2 SQIVND (reference sequence). Trimming removed 9 bases from V and 1 base from J, with 10 bases in between. The CDR3 loop spans 13 amino acids. This chain's CDR3 is CASRYQSNQPQHF. In nucleotides, the CDR3 is TGTGCCAGCCGTTACCAGAGCAATCAGCCCCAGCATTTT.